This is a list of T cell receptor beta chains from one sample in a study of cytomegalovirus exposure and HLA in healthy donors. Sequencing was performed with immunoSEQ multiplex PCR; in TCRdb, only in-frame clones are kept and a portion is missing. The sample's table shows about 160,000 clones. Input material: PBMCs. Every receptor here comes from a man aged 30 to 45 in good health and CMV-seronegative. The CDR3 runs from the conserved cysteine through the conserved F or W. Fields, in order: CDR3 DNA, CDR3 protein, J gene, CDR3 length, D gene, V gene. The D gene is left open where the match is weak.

DNA: TGTGCCATCAGTTCGAACCAGGGAAAAGGTAACACCGGGGAGCTGTTTTTT; CDR3: CAISSNQGKGNTGELFF; J: TRBJ2-2; length: 17; D: -; V: TRBV10-3
DNA: TGTGCCAGCAGTTTATCGTCCTGGGGGCGGACGGAGGCTTTCTTT; CDR3: CASSLSSWGRTEAFF; J: TRBJ1-1; length: 15; D: -; V: TRBV27
DNA: TGTGCCAGCACGGACAGGGTGAACACTGAAGCTTTCTTT; CDR3: CASTDRVNTEAFF; J: TRBJ1-1; length: 13; D: TRBD1; V: TRBV2
DNA: TGTGCCAGCAGCCCATTGACAGGGACGAACACTGAAGCTTTCTTT; CDR3: CASSPLTGTNTEAFF; J: TRBJ1-1; length: 15; D: TRBD1; V: TRBV7-6
DNA: TGTGCCAGCTCACCCAGTAAACAGGGTATAAATGAGCAGTTCTTC; CDR3: CASSPSKQGINEQFF; J: TRBJ2-1; length: 15; D: -; V: TRBV18
DNA: TGTGCCAGCAGTGGGGACTCGCTGTGGATCGAGCAGTACTTC; CDR3: CASSGDSLWIEQYF; J: TRBJ2-7; length: 14; D: -; V: TRBV6-1
DNA: TGTGCCAGCAGTGAACAGACTAGCGGGAGTGGCACAGATACGCAGTATTTT; CDR3: CASSEQTSGSGTDTQYF; J: TRBJ2-3; length: 17; D: TRBD2; V: TRBV6-1
DNA: TGCGCCAGCAGCTTCACGGGAAGGGGGCGCGGGGCCGGTGGCTACACCTTC; CDR3: CASSFTGRGRGAGGYTF; J: TRBJ1-2; length: 17; D: TRBD1; V: TRBV5-1
DNA: TGCGCCAGCAGCTTGGGATTAGAGTACTACGAGCAGTACTTC; CDR3: CASSLGLEYYEQYF; J: TRBJ2-7; length: 14; D: -; V: TRBV5-1
DNA: TGTGCCAGCAGCCGAGAGGGGGTAAGGGGGCTTCGTGGGAACACAGATACGCAGTATTTT; CDR3: CASSREGVRGLRGNTDTQYF; J: TRBJ2-3; length: 20; D: TRBD1; V: TRBV14
DNA: TGTGCCAGCAGCTCCAGGGTGGCTTACAATGAGCAGTTCTTC; CDR3: CASSSRVAYNEQFF; J: TRBJ2-1; length: 14; D: -; V: TRBV11-2
DNA: TGTGCCAGTAGTATAGTACCAGGATCTAGCACAGATACGCAGTATTTT; CDR3: CASSIVPGSSTDTQYF; J: TRBJ2-3; length: 16; D: -; V: TRBV19
DNA: TGTGCCAGCAGTGAGGTAGCGGGAGGGCCCTACGAGCAGTACTTC; CDR3: CASSEVAGGPYEQYF; J: TRBJ2-7; length: 15; D: TRBD2; V: TRBV2
DNA: TGTGCCAGCAGTTTAGACATTAAGAACACTGAAGCTTTCTTT; CDR3: CASSLDIKNTEAFF; J: TRBJ1-1; length: 14; D: -; V: TRBV28
DNA: TGTGCCAGCAGTAGGACAGACCTTCGGAACGAGCAGTACTTC; CDR3: CASSRTDLRNEQYF; J: TRBJ2-7; length: 14; D: -; V: TRBV28
DNA: TGTGCCACCAGCGTAGGTGGGGCCCACCAGGTTGAGCAGTTCTTC; CDR3: CATSVGGAHQVEQFF; J: TRBJ2-1; length: 15; D: -; V: TRBV15
DNA: TGTGCCAGCAGCAAAACAGGGTACGAGCAGTACTTC; CDR3: CASSKTGYEQYF; J: TRBJ2-7; length: 12; D: -; V: TRBV5-6
DNA: TGTGCCACCAGCAGAGCACAGGGGGCTGAGGATACGCAGTATTTT; CDR3: CATSRAQGAEDTQYF; J: TRBJ2-3; length: 15; D: TRBD1; V: TRBV15
DNA: TGTGCCAGCTCCCCTGGGACAGGGAACAATTCACCCCTCCACTTT; CDR3: CASSPGTGNNSPLHF; J: TRBJ1-6; length: 15; D: TRBD1; V: TRBV18
DNA: TGTGCCAGCAGTGAAGCGATGGGGACAGGGCCCGTCCTGACTTTC; CDR3: CASSEAMGTGPVLTF; J: TRBJ2-6; length: 15; D: TRBD1; V: TRBV6-1
DNA: TGTGCCAGCAGCGCCGGGACAGGGACCGGTCAGCCCCAGCATTTT; CDR3: CASSAGTGTGQPQHF; J: TRBJ1-5; length: 15; D: TRBD1; V: TRBV9
DNA: TGTGCCATCCAGCCGGGACAGGAAGAGACCCAGTACTTC; CDR3: CAIQPGQEETQYF; J: TRBJ2-5; length: 13; D: TRBD1; V: TRBV10-3
DNA: TGTGCCAGCAGCTTATGGGACACCCATGAGCAGTTCTTC; CDR3: CASSLWDTHEQFF; J: TRBJ2-1; length: 13; D: -; V: TRBV7-3
DNA: TGTGCCAGCAGCTTCGCGGGGGCCCCCGGAGATACGCAGTATTTT; CDR3: CASSFAGAPGDTQYF; J: TRBJ2-3; length: 15; D: -; V: TRBV5-4
DNA: TGTGCCAGCAGCTTAGATTGGGGGCCTGGAAACACCATATATTTT; CDR3: CASSLDWGPGNTIYF; J: TRBJ1-3; length: 15; D: -; V: TRBV7-6
DNA: TGTGCCAGCAGTGAAGAACTAGCGGGAGTAAACACCGGGGAGCTGTTTTTT; CDR3: CASSEELAGVNTGELFF; J: TRBJ2-2; length: 17; D: TRBD2; V: TRBV2
DNA: TGCGCCAGCAGCTTGGGGGCAGAATTCTTCCAAGAGACCCAGTACTTC; CDR3: CASSLGAEFFQETQYF; J: TRBJ2-5; length: 16; D: -; V: TRBV5-1
DNA: TGTGCTAGTGGTTTGGGGACAGGGAAGAATCAGCCCCAGCATTTT; CDR3: CASGLGTGKNQPQHF; J: TRBJ1-5; length: 15; D: TRBD1; V: TRBV12-5
DNA: TGTGCCAGCAGCTGGGACAGGGCGGGAGAGGCTTTCTTT; CDR3: CASSWDRAGEAFF; J: TRBJ1-1; length: 13; D: TRBD1; V: TRBV11-2
DNA: TGTGCCAGCAGTTCAGGACTAGCGGGAGACACAGATACGCAGTATTTT; CDR3: CASSSGLAGDTDTQYF; J: TRBJ2-3; length: 16; D: TRBD2; V: TRBV28
DNA: TGTGCCAGCAGCACAGGACAGGGGGGCACTGAAGCTTTCTTT; CDR3: CASSTGQGGTEAFF; J: TRBJ1-1; length: 14; D: TRBD1; V: TRBV13
DNA: TGTGCCAGCAGCTTAGCGCAGGGTGAAGCTTTCTTT; CDR3: CASSLAQGEAFF; J: TRBJ1-1; length: 12; D: -; V: TRBV7-9
DNA: TGTGCCAGCAGAACTGAAGAGGGTACTGAAGCTTTCTTT; CDR3: CASRTEEGTEAFF; J: TRBJ1-1; length: 13; D: -; V: TRBV5-5
DNA: TGTGCCAGCTCACCATTAGATGAGCAGTTCTTC; CDR3: CASSPLDEQFF; J: TRBJ2-1; length: 11; D: -; V: TRBV18
DNA: TGCGCCAGCTCAGGGTCTGGGGCCAACGTCCTGACTTTC; CDR3: CASSGSGANVLTF; J: TRBJ2-6; length: 13; D: -; V: TRBV10-1
DNA: TGTGCCAGCAGCCACACCCCGCAGGACTCTGGAAACACCATATATTTT; CDR3: CASSHTPQDSGNTIYF; J: TRBJ1-3; length: 16; D: -; V: TRBV5-6
DNA: TGCAGCGGGACTAGCGGGAGTGATCCTAACAATGAGCAGTTCTTC; CDR3: CSGTSGSDPNNEQFF; J: TRBJ2-1; length: 15; D: TRBD2; V: TRBV29-1
DNA: TGTGCCAGCAGTTCACAGGGACATCATCGGGACTATGGCTACACCTTC; CDR3: CASSSQGHHRDYGYTF; J: TRBJ1-2; length: 16; D: -; V: TRBV27
DNA: TGTGCCAGCAGTGAGTTAACTAGCGGGAGCTCCTACGAGCAGTACTTC; CDR3: CASSELTSGSSYEQYF; J: TRBJ2-7; length: 16; D: TRBD2; V: TRBV25-1
DNA: TGTGCCAGTCTAGGTACGGACAGACCCTGGGGCTACACCTTC; CDR3: CASLGTDRPWGYTF; J: TRBJ1-2; length: 14; D: -; V: TRBV6-1
DNA: TGTGCCAGCAGCTTATACGGGGGGGTCCAAGAGACCCAGTACTTC; CDR3: CASSLYGGVQETQYF; J: TRBJ2-5; length: 15; D: TRBD2; V: TRBV11-3
DNA: TGCGCCAGCAGCTCACGACGCGGGCGTATATACGAGCAGTACTTC; CDR3: CASSSRRGRIYEQYF; J: TRBJ2-7; length: 15; D: -; V: TRBV5-1
DNA: TGCAGCGTCCAAAGAGGGCCCGGTGAAAAACTGTTTTTT; CDR3: CSVQRGPGEKLFF; J: TRBJ1-4; length: 13; D: -; V: TRBV29-1
DNA: TGTGCCAGCAGCCCGAGGGGGGGACAGGGGACCGAGCAGTACTTC; CDR3: CASSPRGGQGTEQYF; J: TRBJ2-7; length: 15; D: TRBD1; V: TRBV5-4
DNA: TGTGCCATCAGTGAGTCCGGGGGACTAAGCAATCAGCCCCAGCATTTT; CDR3: CAISESGGLSNQPQHF; J: TRBJ1-5; length: 16; D: -; V: TRBV10-3
DNA: TGTGCCAGCAGTTTTTCGTGGCAGGGCTCCTACAATGAGCAGTTCTTC; CDR3: CASSFSWQGSYNEQFF; J: TRBJ2-1; length: 16; D: -; V: TRBV27
DNA: TGCGCCAGCAGCTTGGTGGCTAGCGGCACCTACGAGCAGTACTTC; CDR3: CASSLVASGTYEQYF; J: TRBJ2-7; length: 15; D: TRBD2; V: TRBV5-1
DNA: TGTGCCAGCAGCCCGCACACCACCAATCAGCCCCAGCATTTT; CDR3: CASSPHTTNQPQHF; J: TRBJ1-5; length: 14; D: -; V: TRBV9
DNA: TGTGCCAGCAGAAGCGGATTCAGCTCCTACAATGAGCAGTTCTTC; CDR3: CASRSGFSSYNEQFF; J: TRBJ2-1; length: 15; D: -; V: TRBV6-6
DNA: TGTGCCATCAGTGTCTCTAGCGGGAGCTCCTACAATGAGCAGTTCTTC; CDR3: CAISVSSGSSYNEQFF; J: TRBJ2-1; length: 16; D: TRBD2; V: TRBV10-3
DNA: TGCGCCAGCAGCGTGGGGGGGACAGACTATGGCTACACCTTC; CDR3: CASSVGGTDYGYTF; J: TRBJ1-2; length: 14; D: TRBD1; V: TRBV5-1
DNA: TGTGCCAGCAGGGAACGGCGGGCTGAAGCTTTCTTT; CDR3: CASRERRAEAFF; J: TRBJ1-1; length: 12; D: -; V: TRBV2
DNA: TGTGCCAGCAGCGCTGTGGGGTCAGGGATCGCTCGCGAGCAGTACTTC; CDR3: CASSAVGSGIAREQYF; J: TRBJ2-7; length: 16; D: -; V: TRBV9
DNA: TGTGCCAGCAGCGTCCTAGGGGGTTTGGACACTGAAGCTTTCTTT; CDR3: CASSVLGGLDTEAFF; J: TRBJ1-1; length: 15; D: -; V: TRBV7-3
DNA: TGTGCCAGTAGTATAGTCCGTGACTATGGCTACACCTTC; CDR3: CASSIVRDYGYTF; J: TRBJ1-2; length: 13; D: -; V: TRBV19
DNA: TGTGCCAGCAGCTTAGCGGGACTTGTCTACGAGCAGTACTTC; CDR3: CASSLAGLVYEQYF; J: TRBJ2-7; length: 14; D: TRBD2; V: TRBV5-4
DNA: TGTGCCAGCAGCCCCTACTCAGGGGGCCGAGAGACCCAGTACTTC; CDR3: CASSPYSGGRETQYF; J: TRBJ2-5; length: 15; D: TRBD1; V: TRBV9
DNA: TGTGCCTGGAGTTCCTACCTAAGACTAGCGGGAGTTTCAGATACGCAGTATTTT; CDR3: CAWSSYLRLAGVSDTQYF; J: TRBJ2-3; length: 18; D: TRBD2; V: TRBV30
DNA: TGTGCCACCGCCCTCCTCGGGGGGGCTCAGCCCCAGCATTTT; CDR3: CATALLGGAQPQHF; J: TRBJ1-5; length: 14; D: -; V: TRBV19